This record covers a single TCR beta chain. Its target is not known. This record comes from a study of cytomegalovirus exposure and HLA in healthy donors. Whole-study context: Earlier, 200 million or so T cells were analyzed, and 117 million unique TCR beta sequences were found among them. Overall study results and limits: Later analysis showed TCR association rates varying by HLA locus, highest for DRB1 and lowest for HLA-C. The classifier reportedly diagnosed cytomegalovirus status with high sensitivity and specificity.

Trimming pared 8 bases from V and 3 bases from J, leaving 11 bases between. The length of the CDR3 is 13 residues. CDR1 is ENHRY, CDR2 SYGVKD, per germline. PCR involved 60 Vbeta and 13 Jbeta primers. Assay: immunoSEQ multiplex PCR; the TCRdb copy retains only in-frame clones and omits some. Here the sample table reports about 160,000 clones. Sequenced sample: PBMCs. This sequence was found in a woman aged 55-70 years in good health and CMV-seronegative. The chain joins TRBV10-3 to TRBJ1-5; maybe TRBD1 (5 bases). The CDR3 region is CAICDSYNQPQHF. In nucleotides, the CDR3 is TGTGCCATCTGCGACAGCTACAATCAGCCCCAGCATTTT.